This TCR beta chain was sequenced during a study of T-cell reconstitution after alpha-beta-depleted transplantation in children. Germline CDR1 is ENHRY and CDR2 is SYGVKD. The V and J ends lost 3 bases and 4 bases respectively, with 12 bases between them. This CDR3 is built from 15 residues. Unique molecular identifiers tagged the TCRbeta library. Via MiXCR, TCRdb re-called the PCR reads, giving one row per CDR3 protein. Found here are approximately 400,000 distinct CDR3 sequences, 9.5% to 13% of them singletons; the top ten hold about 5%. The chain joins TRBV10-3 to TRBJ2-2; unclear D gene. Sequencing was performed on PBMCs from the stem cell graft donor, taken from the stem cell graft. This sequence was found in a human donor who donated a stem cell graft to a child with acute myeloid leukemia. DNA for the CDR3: TGTGCCATCAGTGATCGCGGCGCGACCACCGGGGAGCTGTTTTTT. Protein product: CAISDRGATTGELFF.